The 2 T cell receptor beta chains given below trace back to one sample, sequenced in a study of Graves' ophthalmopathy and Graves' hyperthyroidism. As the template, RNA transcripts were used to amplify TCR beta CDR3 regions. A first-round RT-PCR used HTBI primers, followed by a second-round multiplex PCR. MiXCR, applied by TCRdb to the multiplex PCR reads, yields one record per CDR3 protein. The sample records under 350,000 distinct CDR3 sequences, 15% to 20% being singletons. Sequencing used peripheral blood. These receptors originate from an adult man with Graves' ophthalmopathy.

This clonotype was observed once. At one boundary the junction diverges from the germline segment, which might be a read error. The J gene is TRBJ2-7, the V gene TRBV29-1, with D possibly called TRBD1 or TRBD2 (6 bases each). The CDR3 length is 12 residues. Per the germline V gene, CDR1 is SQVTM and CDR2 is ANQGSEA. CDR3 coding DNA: TGCAGCGTTGGTGGGGGGCCCTACGAGCAGTCCTTC. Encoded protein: CSVGGGPYEQSF.

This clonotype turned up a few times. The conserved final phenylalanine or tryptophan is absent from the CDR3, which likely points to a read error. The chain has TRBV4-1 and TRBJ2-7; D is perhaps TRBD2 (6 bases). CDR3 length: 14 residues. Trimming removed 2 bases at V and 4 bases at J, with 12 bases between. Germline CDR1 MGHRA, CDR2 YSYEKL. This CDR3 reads CASSQRELYYEQYL. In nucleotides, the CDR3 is TGCGCCAGCAGCCAACGGGAGTTATATTACGAGCAGTACCTC.